The 28 T cell receptor beta chains given below trace back to one sample, sequenced in a study of OX40 agonist ivuxolimab in advanced cancers. Repertoires were generated with immunoSEQ multiplex PCR, while TCRdb's copy carries only in-frame clones and drops some. The table lists around 85,000 clones, 91% of them singletons. Material: CD4+ or CD8+ T cells sorted from blood, obtained in a trial of the OX40 agonist ivuxolimab. Source of these receptors: an adult with an advanced solid tumor such as melanoma, head and neck, liver or kidney cancer.

The chain links TRBV11-2 to TRBJ2-2; TRBD1 agrees at 8 bases. V lost 2 bases to trimming and J lost 7 bases; unmatched junction nucleotides: 6. This CDR3 has 15 amino acids. CDR1 is SGHAT and CDR2 is FQNNGV in the germline V gene. The DNA for the CDR3 is TGTGCCAGCAGCTTATCAGGGGGCTTCAACGGGGAGCTGTTTTTT. The encoded protein is CASSLSGGFNGELFF.

This rearrangement joins TRBV5-6 to TRBJ2-7; 8 nucleotides agree with TRBD1. The CDR3 covers 14 residues. Per germline, CDR1 SGHDT and CDR2 YYEEEE. J was trimmed by 4 bases and V by 5 bases; bases with no gene match: 8. For the CDR3, the DNA is TGTGCCAGCAGGGACAGGGACAGACCGTACGAGCAGTACTTC. Its protein product is CASRDRDRPYEQYF.

The chain is built from TRBV12-5 and TRBJ2-7; no definite D call. The CDR3 spans 11 residues. V lost 5 bases and J 3 bases, leaving 5 bases between the germline ends. Germline lookup yields CDR1 LGHNT and CDR2 FRNRAP. The CDR3 sequence: CASGLYYEQYV. For the CDR3, the DNA is TGTGCTAGTGGTCTTTACTACGAGCAGTACGTC.

V and J are TRBV6-1 and TRBJ1-4; 8 positions agree with TRBD1. Germline V CDR1 and CDR2: MNHNS, SASEGT. CDR3 length: 15 residues. J was trimmed by 7 bases and V by 4 bases; bases with no gene match: 8. The CDR3 is CASSVGQGRTEKLFF. In nucleotides, the CDR3 is TGTGCCAGCAGTGTTGGACAGGGCAGGACTGAAAAACTGTTTTTT.

This chain connects TRBV6-6 to TRBJ2-3, with 8 bases identical to TRBD1. The trim removed 4 bases at V and 5 bases at J, leaving 5 bases unmatched. There are 14 residues in the CDR3. The germline V gene encodes CDR1 MNHNY and CDR2 SVGAGI (reference sequence). The CDR3 reads CASSSQGAGDTQYF. The CDR3 DNA is TGTGCCAGCAGTTCTCAGGGGGCGGGAGATACGCAGTATTTT.

As concerns this clone: The same CDR3 can be traced to other DNA sequences in this sample. The chain combines TRBV19 with TRBJ1-5; a possible D gene is TRBD1 (5 bases). CDR3 length equals 14 residues. Per the germline V gene, CDR1 is LNHDA and CDR2 is SQIVND (reference sequence). The V end was cut by 2 bases, the J end by 1 base, with 6 bases between. CDR3 region: CASSIRDSNQPQHF. CDR3 DNA sequence: TGTGCCAGTAGTATAAGGGACAGCAATCAGCCCCAGCATTTT.

The V and J genes are TRBV5-4 and TRBJ1-6, with TRBD1 matching 7 bases. Germline-derived CDR1 and CDR2 are SGHNT and YYREEE (reference sequence). The CDR3 spans 14 residues. V trimming: 4 bases; J trimming: 11 bases; junction bases outside the gene matches: 9. For the CDR3, the DNA is TGTGCCAGCAGCGTCCAGGGGGGGGTCCCACCCCTCCACTTT. Residues: CASSVQGGVPPLHF.

The genes are TRBV19 and TRBJ1-2; D is undetermined. Germline V lookup: CDR1 LNHDA, CDR2 SQIVND (reference sequence). Trimming pared 0 bases from V and 5 bases from J, leaving 13 bases between. This CDR3 region has 15 residues. Written as DNA, the CDR3 is TGTGCCAGTAGTATAGATCTCTGGCGTGGGTATGGCTACACCTTC. Translating it yields CASSIDLWRGYGYTF.

The chain employs TRBV4-2 and TRBJ2-3; 14 bases align to TRBD2. This CDR3 has 18 residues. V was clipped by 0 bases and J by 3 bases; unmatched bases: 5. The germline V gene has CDR1 LGHNA and CDR2 YNFKEQ. CDR3 sequence reads: CASSQEGTSGSWTDTQYF. DNA of the CDR3: TGTGCCAGCAGCCAAGAGGGGACTAGCGGGAGCTGGACAGATACGCAGTATTTT.

About this clone itself: The CDR3 ends on some other residue instead of the conserved phenylalanine or tryptophan, so this is likely a read error. The V gene is TRBV6-5, the J gene TRBJ1-5, with D maybe TRBD1 (6 bases). The CDR3 has 14 residues. Germline V gives CDR1 MNHEY, CDR2 SVGAGI. With 6 bases removed from V and 5 bases from J, the gap between germline ends came to 14 bases. The CDR3 reads CASSQGSPHQPQHL. CDR3 nucleotides: TGTGCCAGCAGCCAGGGGTCCCCCCATCAGCCCCAGCATCTT.

The chain employs TRBV27 and TRBJ2-7; 7 positions agree with TRBD2. The CDR3 length is 15 residues. The V gene end was trimmed by 0 bases and the J gene end by 1 base; junction bases not matched to a gene: 3. Germline assignment: CDR1 MNHEY and CDR2 SMNVEV (reference sequence). CDR3 in DNA: TGTGCCAGCAGTTTATCCCCAGCGGGGTCCTACGAGCAGTACTTC. Translation gives CASSLSPAGSYEQYF.

The chain is built from TRBV30 and TRBJ2-1, with D unclear. The V gene's germline CDR1 is GTSNPN and CDR2 SVGIG (reference sequence). The CDR3 spans 13 residues. V was shortened by 0 bases and J by 8 bases, with 11 bases between the two germline ends. The CDR3 region is CAWSVHQIYEQFF. Written as DNA, the CDR3 is TGTGCCTGGAGTGTACATCAGATCTATGAGCAGTTCTTC.

The chain has TRBV6-1 and TRBJ1-5, with D unresolved. CDR3 length: 13 residues. Germline V CDR1 and CDR2: MNHNS, SASEGT. Between the trimmed V and J ends, which lost 7 bases and 7 bases, there was a span of 14 bases. CDR3 protein: CASKKIVEQPQHF. The CDR3 DNA sequence: TGTGCCAGCAAAAAAATAGTCGAGCAGCCCCAGCATTTT.

This clone was counted only a few times. The rearrangement links TRBV5-5 to TRBJ1-5, with 7 bases matching TRBD1. Germline loops: CDR1 SGHKS, CDR2 YYEKEE (reference sequence). V shed 4 bases and J 5 bases; nucleotides not matched to a gene: 9. This CDR3 is built from 15 residues. CDR3 sequence: CASSHTPGGYQPQHF. CDR3 DNA: TGTGCCAGCAGCCACACTCCAGGGGGGTATCAGCCCCAGCATTTT.

This sequence joins TRBV9 and TRBJ2-1; unclear D gene. This CDR3 is built from 11 residues. Between the trimmed V and J ends, which lost 0 bases and 9 bases, there was a span of 4 bases. CDR1 SGDLS and CDR2 YYNGEE come from the germline V gene. In DNA, the CDR3 is TGTGCCAGCAGCGTAGAGGGTGAGCAGTTCTTC. Its protein product is CASSVEGEQFF. The variable domain in full, with the rest retrieved from reference TRBV9 and TRBJ2-1, is DSGVTQTPKHLITATGQRVTLRCSPRSGDLSVYWYQQSLDQGLQFLIQYYNGEERAKGNILERFSAQQFPDLHSELNLSSLELGDSALYFCASSVEGEQFFGPGTRLTVL.

The chain links TRBV9 to TRBJ2-3; 7 nucleotides align to TRBD2. The CDR3 has 17 residues. From germline, CDR1 is SGDLS and CDR2 YYNGEE. The V segment lost 0 bases and the J segment 1 base; nucleotides outside the gene matches: 8. The CDR3 nucleotides are TGTGCCAGCAGCGTAGGAGGGAGCGGGGAGGGCACAGATACGCAGTATTTT. Protein sequence: CASSVGGSGEGTDTQYF.

The chain is built from TRBV13 and TRBJ2-3; weak D call: TRBD1 (5 bases). V gave up 0 bases and J gave up 4 bases, with 14 bases separating them. The CDR3 is 16 residues long. CDR1 is PRHDT, CDR2 FYEKMQ, per germline (reference sequence). Here the CDR3 DNA reads TGTGCCAGCAGCTTAGGAGTGTCCAGGGTGGCAGATACGCAGTATTTT. Amino acid sequence: CASSLGVSRVADTQYF.

The chain combines TRBV7-9 with TRBJ2-6; D remains ambiguous. V lost 5 bases to trimming and J lost 5 bases, with 22 bases between them. This CDR3 has 18 amino acids. Germline CDR1 SEHNR, CDR2 FQNEAQ (reference sequence). The CDR3: CASSRSSYHESRANVLTF. CDR3 DNA sequence: TGTGCCAGCAGCCGCTCATCATACCATGAAAGTCGGGCCAACGTCCTGACTTTC.

This clone was recorded once. The chain couples TRBV6-6 to TRBJ2-7; 12 positions agree with TRBD1. Germline lookup yields CDR1 MNHNY and CDR2 SVGAGI (reference sequence). This CDR3 spans 15 amino acids. Losses at the gene ends were 4 bases for V and 5 bases for J; bases not matched to a gene: 6. CDR3 residues: CASSSGTGGEHEQYF. DNA of the CDR3: TGTGCCAGCAGTTCCGGGACAGGGGGCGAGCACGAGCAGTACTTC.

A note on this clone: The sample holds other DNA sequences that translate to the same CDR3. The chain has TRBV6-6 and TRBJ2-1; D is possibly TRBD1 (5 bases). This CDR3 comprises 14 residues. Germline lookup yields CDR1 MNHNY and CDR2 SVGAGI (reference sequence). V lost 4 bases and J lost 5, with 12 bases in between. In DNA form, the CDR3 reads TGTGCCAGCAGTTCTAGGGGTTCAGACAATGAGCAGTTCTTC. Its translation is CASSSRGSDNEQFF.

CDR3 DNA sequence: TGTGCCAGCAGCACACCCCGAGACGGTAGCTCTGGAAACACCATATATTTT. This gives the protein CASSTPRDGSSGNTIYF. J is TRBJ1-3 and V is TRBV7-8; the D is unclear. This CDR3 region has 17 residues. V lost 5 bases to trimming and J lost 0 bases, with 17 bases between them. Germline-derived CDR1 and CDR2 are SGHVS and FQNEAQ.

The chain links TRBV7-2 to TRBJ2-7, with 10 positions matching TRBD2. The CDR3 is 15 residues long. Germline lookup yields CDR1 SGHTA and CDR2 FQGNSA. V shed 4 bases, J shed 4 bases, and the junction held 7 bases outside the gene matches. Written as DNA, the CDR3 is TGTGCCAGCAGCTACTTAGCGGGGGGTTCTTACGAGCAGTACTTC. Translated, it gives CASSYLAGGSYEQYF.

CDR3 region: CASSLVPGELFF. As DNA, the CDR3 is TGTGCCAGCAGCTTAGTGCCCGGGGAGCTGTTTTTT. The genes are TRBV11-2 and TRBJ2-2; no clear D. Per germline, CDR1 SGHAT and CDR2 FQNNGV. The length of the CDR3 is 12 residues. V lost 1 base and J lost 6, with 3 bases in between.

The chain uses TRBV18 and TRBJ2-7; the match to TRBD1 covers 7 bases. This CDR3 contains 16 residues. The germline CDR1 and CDR2 sequences are KGHSH and LQKENI. After removal of 5 bases from V and 0 bases from J, the junction contained 10 bases not matched to a gene. The DNA of the CDR3 is TGTGCCAGCTCAGGTTCAAAGGGGGCTCCCTCCTACGAGCAGTACGTC. It encodes CASSGSKGAPSYEQYV.

The chain employs TRBV9 and TRBJ1-3, with a tentative D call TRBD1 (5 bases). CDR1 SGDLS and CDR2 YYNGEE come from the germline V gene. The CDR3 consists of 15 residues. V lost 4 bases, J lost 2 bases, and 13 bases lay in between. CDR3: CASSPQPTAGNTIYF. In DNA form, the CDR3 reads TGTGCCAGCAGCCCCCAACCGACAGCTGGAAACACCATATATTTT.

This chain joins TRBV29-1 and TRBJ1-1; D ambiguous. Germline lookup yields CDR1 SQVTM and CDR2 ANQGSEA. CDR3 length equals 12 residues. The germline V and J ends were trimmed by 7 bases and 6 bases, with 15 bases remaining between them. CDR3 sequence reads: CSASLDPPEAFF. The DNA for the CDR3 is TGCAGCGCCTCTCTAGACCCGCCTGAAGCTTTCTTT.

This chain connects TRBV28 to TRBJ1-6, with a tentative D call TRBD1 (6 bases). The germline V gene has CDR1 MDHEN and CDR2 SYDVKM. Trimming shortened V by 2 bases and J by 4 bases, and 9 bases separated the two germline ends. The CDR3 length is 15 residues. CDR3 bases: TGTGCCAGCAGTTTAGTCCAGGGGTATAATTCACCCCTCCACTTT. This translates into CASSLVQGYNSPLHF.

This rearrangement joins TRBV10-3 to TRBJ2-2; D gene uncertain. CDR3 size: 12 residues. V lost 4 bases and J lost 2, with 2 bases in between. Germline V lookup: CDR1 ENHRY, CDR2 SYGVKD. The CDR3 DNA follows: TGTGCCATCAGTGTCAACACCGGGGAGCTGTTTTTT. Its protein product is CAISVNTGELFF.